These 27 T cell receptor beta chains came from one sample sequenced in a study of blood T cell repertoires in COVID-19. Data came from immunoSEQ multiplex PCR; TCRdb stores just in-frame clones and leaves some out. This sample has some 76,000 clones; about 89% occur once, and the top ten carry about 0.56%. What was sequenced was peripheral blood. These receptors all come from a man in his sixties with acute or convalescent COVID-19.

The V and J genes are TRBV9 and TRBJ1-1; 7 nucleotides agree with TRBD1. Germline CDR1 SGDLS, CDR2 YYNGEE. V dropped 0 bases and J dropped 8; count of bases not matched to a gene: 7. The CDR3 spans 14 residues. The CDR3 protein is CASSVGTGAVEAFF. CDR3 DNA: TGTGCCAGCAGCGTAGGAACAGGGGCCGTGGAAGCTTTCTTT. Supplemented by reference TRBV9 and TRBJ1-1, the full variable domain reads DSGVTQTPKHLITATGQRVTLRCSPRSGDLSVYWYQQSLDQGLQFLIQYYNGEERAKGNILERFSAQQFPDLHSELNLSSLELGDSALYFCASSVGTGAVEAFFGQGTRLTVV.

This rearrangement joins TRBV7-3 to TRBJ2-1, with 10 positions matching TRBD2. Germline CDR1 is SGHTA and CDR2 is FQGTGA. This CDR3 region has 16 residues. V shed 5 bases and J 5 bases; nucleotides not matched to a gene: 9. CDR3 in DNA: TGTGCCAGCAGCCCGCTAGCGGGAGAGCGTCACAATGAGCAGTTCTTC. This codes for CASSPLAGERHNEQFF.

CDR3 nucleotide sequence: TGTGCCAGCAGCGTCTCTTCGGGACTTGGGTTCAATGAGCAGTTCTTC. It yields the protein CASSVSSGLGFNEQFF. The chain carries TRBV9 and TRBJ2-1, with D possibly TRBD2 on 6 matching bases. V dropped 2 bases and J dropped 6 bases, with 18 bases sitting between them. The CDR3 is 16 residues long. Germline CDR1 SGDLS, CDR2 YYNGEE.

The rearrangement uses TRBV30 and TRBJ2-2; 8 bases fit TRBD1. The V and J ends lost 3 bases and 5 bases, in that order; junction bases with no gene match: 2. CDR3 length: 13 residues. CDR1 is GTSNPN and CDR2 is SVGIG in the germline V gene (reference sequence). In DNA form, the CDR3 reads TGTGCCTGGAGAAACAGGGGGACCGGGGAGCTGTTTTTT. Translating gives CAWRNRGTGELFF.

In DNA, the CDR3 is TGTGCCAGCAGCTCGGGTTTAGTCGTCGGCACAGATACGCAGTATTTT. Protein sequence: CASSSGLVVGTDTQYF. The chain joins TRBV5-5 to TRBJ2-3, with no clear D. Deletions cut 3 bases from V and 1 base from J, with 15 bases between. CDR3 length equals 16 residues. The germline V gene has CDR1 SGHKS and CDR2 YYEKEE (reference sequence).

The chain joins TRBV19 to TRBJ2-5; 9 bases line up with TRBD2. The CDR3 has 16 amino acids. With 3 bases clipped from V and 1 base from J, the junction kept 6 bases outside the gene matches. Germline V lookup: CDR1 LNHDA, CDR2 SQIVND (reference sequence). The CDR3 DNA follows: TGTGCCAGTAGTATCCGAAGCGGGAGGCGCCAAGAGACCCAGTACTTC. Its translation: CASSIRSGRRQETQYF.

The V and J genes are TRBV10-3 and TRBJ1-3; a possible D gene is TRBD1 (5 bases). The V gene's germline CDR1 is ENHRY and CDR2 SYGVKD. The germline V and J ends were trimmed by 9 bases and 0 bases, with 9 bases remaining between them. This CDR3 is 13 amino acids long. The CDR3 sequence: CAIRGGSGNTIYF. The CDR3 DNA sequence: TGTGCCATTCGGGGGGGCTCTGGAAACACCATATATTTT.

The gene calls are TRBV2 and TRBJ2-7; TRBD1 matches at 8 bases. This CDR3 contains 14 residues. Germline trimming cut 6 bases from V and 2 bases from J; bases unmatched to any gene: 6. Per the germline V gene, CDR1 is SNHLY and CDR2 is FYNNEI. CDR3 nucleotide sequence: TGTGCCAGCAGGGAACAGGGGGGCACCTACGAGCAGTACTTC. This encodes CASREQGGTYEQYF.

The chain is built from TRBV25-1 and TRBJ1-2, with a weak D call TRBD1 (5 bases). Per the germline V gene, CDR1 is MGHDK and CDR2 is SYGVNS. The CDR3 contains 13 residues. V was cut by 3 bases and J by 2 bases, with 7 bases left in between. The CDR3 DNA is TGTGCCAGCAGTGAGGGGGGAAACTATGGCTACACCTTC. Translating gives CASSEGGNYGYTF.

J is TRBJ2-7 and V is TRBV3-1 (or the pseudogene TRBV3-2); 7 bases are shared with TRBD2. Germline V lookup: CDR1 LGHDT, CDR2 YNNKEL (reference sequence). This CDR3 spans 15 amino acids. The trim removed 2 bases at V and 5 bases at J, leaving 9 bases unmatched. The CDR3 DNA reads TGTGCCAGCAGCCAACCAAGGGACTACGGCGACGAGCAGTACTTC. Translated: CASSQPRDYGDEQYF.

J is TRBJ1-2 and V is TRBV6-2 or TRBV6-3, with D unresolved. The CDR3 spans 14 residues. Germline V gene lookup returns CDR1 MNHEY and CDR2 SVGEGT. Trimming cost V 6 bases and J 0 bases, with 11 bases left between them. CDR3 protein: CASSWAGSNYGYTF. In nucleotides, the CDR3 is TGTGCCAGCAGCTGGGCAGGTTCTAACTATGGCTACACCTTC.

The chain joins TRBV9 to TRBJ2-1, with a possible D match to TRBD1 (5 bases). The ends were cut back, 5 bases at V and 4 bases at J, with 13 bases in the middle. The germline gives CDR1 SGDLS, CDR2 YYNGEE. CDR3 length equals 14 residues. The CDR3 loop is CASSYGQDYNEQFF. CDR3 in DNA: TGTGCCAGCAGTTACGGACAAGATTACAATGAGCAGTTCTTC.

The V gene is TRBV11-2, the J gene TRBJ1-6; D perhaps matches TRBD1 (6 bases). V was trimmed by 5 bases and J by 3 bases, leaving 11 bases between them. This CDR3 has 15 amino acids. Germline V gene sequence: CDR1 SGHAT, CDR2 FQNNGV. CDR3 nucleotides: TGTGCCAGCAGCATCCGGGACAACTATAATTCACCCCTCCACTTT. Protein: CASSIRDNYNSPLHF.

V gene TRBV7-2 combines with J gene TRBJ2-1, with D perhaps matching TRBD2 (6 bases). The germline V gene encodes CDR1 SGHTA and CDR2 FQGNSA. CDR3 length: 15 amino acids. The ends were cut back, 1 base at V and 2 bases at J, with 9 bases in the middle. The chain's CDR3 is CASSLVRGTYNEQFF. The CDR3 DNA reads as TGTGCCAGCAGCTTAGTGCGGGGTACCTACAATGAGCAGTTCTTC.

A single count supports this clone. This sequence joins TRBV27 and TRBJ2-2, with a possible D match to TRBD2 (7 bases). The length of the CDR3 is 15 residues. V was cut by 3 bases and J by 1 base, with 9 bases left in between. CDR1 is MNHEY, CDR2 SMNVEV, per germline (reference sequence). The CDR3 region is CASSFRGGNTGELFF. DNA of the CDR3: TGTGCCAGCAGTTTTAGGGGGGGGAACACCGGGGAGCTGTTTTTT.

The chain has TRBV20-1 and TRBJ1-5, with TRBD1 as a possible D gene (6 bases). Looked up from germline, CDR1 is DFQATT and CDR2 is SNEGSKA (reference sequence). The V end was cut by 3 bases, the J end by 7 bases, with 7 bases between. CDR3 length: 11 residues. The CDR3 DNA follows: TGCAGTGCTAGGAGGGGGCAGCCCCAGCATTTT. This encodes CSARRGQPQHF.

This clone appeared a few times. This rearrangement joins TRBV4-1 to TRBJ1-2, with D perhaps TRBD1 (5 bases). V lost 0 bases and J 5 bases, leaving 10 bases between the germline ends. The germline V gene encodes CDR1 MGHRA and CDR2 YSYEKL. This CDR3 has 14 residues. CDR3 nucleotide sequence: TGCGCCAGCAGCCAAGATCAGGGCACTTATGGCTACACCTTC. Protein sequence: CASSQDQGTYGYTF.

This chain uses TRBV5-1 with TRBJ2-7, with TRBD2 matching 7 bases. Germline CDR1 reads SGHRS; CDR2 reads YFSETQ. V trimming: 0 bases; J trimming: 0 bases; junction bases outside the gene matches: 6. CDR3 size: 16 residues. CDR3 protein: CASSLDRDYSSYEQYF. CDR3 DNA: TGCGCCAGCAGCTTGGATCGGGACTACAGCTCCTACGAGCAGTACTTC.

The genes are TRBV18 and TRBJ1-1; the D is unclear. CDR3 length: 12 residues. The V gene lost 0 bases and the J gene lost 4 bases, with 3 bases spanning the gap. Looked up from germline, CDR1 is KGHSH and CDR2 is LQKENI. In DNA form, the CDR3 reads TGTGCCAGCTCACCACCCGGCACTGAAGCTTTCTTT. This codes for CASSPPGTEAFF.

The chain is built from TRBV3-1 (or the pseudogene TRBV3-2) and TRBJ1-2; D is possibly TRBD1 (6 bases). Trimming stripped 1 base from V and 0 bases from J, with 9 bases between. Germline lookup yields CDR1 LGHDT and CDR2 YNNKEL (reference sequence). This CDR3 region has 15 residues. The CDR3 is CASSQGDRTNYGYTF. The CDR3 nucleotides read TGTGCCAGCAGCCAAGGCGACAGGACTAACTATGGCTACACCTTC.

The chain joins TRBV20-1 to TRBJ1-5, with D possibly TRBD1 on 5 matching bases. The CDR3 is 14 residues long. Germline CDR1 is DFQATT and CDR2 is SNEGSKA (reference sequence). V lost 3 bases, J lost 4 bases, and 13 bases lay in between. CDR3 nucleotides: TGCAGTGCTAGTTTGCAGGGCTCGAATCAGCCCCAGCATTTT. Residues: CSASLQGSNQPQHF.

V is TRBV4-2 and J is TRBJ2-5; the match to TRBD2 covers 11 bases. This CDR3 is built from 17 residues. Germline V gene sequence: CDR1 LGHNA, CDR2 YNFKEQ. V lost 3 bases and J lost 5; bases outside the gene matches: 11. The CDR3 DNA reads TGTGCCAGCAGCCACGAGACTAGCGGGGTTCAGGGGGAGACCCAGTACTTC. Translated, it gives CASSHETSGVQGETQYF.

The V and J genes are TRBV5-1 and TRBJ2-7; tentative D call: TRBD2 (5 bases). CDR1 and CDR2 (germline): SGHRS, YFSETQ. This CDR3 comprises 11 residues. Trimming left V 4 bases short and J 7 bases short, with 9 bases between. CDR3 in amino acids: CASSLRGEQYF. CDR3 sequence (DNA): TGCGCCAGCAGCCTGAGAGGGGAGCAGTACTTC.

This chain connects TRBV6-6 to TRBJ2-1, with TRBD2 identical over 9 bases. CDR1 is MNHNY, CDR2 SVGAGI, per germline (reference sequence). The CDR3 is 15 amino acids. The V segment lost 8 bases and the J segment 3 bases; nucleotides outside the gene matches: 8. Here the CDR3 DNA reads TGTGCCAGCGCCCGGGGACTAGCAGGCTACAATGAGCAGTTCTTC. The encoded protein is CASARGLAGYNEQFF.

CDR3 bases: TGTGCCAGCAGTGGTCGGGACTCGTACTATGGCTACACCTTC. Its protein product is CASSGRDSYYGYTF. This chain joins TRBV2 and TRBJ1-2; D may be TRBD1 (5 bases). Germline values: CDR1 SNHLY, CDR2 FYNNEI. The CDR3 has 14 amino acids. Trimming removed 4 bases from V and 3 bases from J, with 12 bases in between.

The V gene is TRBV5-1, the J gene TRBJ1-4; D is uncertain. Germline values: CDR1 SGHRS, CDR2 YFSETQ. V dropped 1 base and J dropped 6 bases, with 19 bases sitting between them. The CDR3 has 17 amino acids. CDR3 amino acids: CASSLSGVAQMYEKLFF. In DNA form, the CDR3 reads TGCGCCAGCAGCTTGTCAGGTGTGGCGCAGATGTATGAAAAACTGTTTTTT.

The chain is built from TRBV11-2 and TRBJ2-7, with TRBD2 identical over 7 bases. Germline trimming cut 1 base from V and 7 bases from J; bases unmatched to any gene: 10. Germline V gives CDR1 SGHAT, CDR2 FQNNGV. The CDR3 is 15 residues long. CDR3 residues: CASSLVGLGEGEQYF. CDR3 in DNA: TGTGCCAGCAGCTTAGTTGGACTGGGGGAGGGAGAGCAGTACTTC.